Below are 10 T cell receptor beta chains sequenced from a single sample in a study of beta chain features in type 1 diabetes. Reverse transcription of all isolated RNA meant that expressed TCRB transcripts were sequenced. Libraries were prepared by immunoSEQ multiplex PCR; TCRdb keeps only in-frame clonotypes and omits some of them. The sample consists of 360,000 or so clones, roughly 21% of them appearing once. What was sequenced was naive CD4+ T cells from blood. The receptors here all came from a woman aged 18 to 35 in good health.

The chain combines TRBV2 with TRBJ1-4, with 9 bases that match TRBD1. Looked up from germline, CDR1 is SNHLY and CDR2 is FYNNEI. With 5 bases clipped from V and 8 bases from J, the junction kept 6 bases outside the gene matches. This CDR3 spans 14 amino acids. CDR3 in amino acids: CASSSDRGGEKLFF. In nucleotides, the CDR3 is TGTGCCAGCAGTTCGGACAGGGGAGGGGAAAAACTGTTTTTT. The full variable domain, rest sourced from reference TRBV2 and TRBJ1-4, is EPEVTQTPSHQVTQMGQEVILRCVPISNHLYFYWYRQILGQKVEFLVSFYNNEISEKSEIFDDQFSVERPDGSNFTLKIRSTKLEDSAMYFCASSSDRGGEKLFFGSGTQLSVL.

In its sample, this clone was seen a few times. The chain couples TRBV4-3 to TRBJ2-5; D not certain. V was shortened by 2 bases and J by 2 bases, with 6 bases between the two germline ends. Germline-derived CDR1 and CDR2 are LGHNA and YSLEER. CDR3 length equals 13 residues. The CDR3: CASSQRRQETQYF. The CDR3 region has the DNA TGCGCCAGCAGCCAACGCAGGCAAGAGACCCAGTACTTC.

The chain employs TRBV4-2 and TRBJ2-1; 8 bases align to TRBD1. The CDR3 totals 17 residues. The germline gives CDR1 LGHNA, CDR2 YNFKEQ. The junction had 10 bases not matched to a gene; V was cut back by 0 bases and J by 6 bases. The CDR3 DNA is TGTGCCAGCAGCCAAGAGGCAGGGGGCGTGAGATTCAATGAGCAGTTCTTC. This encodes CASSQEAGGVRFNEQFF.

As to this clone: Distinct nucleotide sequences in the sample also encode this CDR3. The chain carries TRBV5-1 and TRBJ2-1, with D uncertain. Trimming removed 0 bases from V and 0 bases from J, with 7 bases in between. CDR1 SGHRS and CDR2 YFSETQ come from the germline V gene. The CDR3 contains 15 residues. CDR3 sequence (DNA): TGCGCCAGCAGCTTGGATCGGAGCTCCTACAATGAGCAGTTCTTC. Translated, it gives CASSLDRSSYNEQFF.

In the case of this clone: The identical CDR3 is also encoded by other nucleotide sequences in the sample. The V call is TRBV7-9, the J call TRBJ2-3; D is perhaps TRBD2 (6 bases). The germline V gene encodes CDR1 SEHNR and CDR2 FQNEAQ (reference sequence). V lost 1 base to trimming and J lost 1 base, with 9 bases between them. The CDR3 contains 15 residues. Written as DNA, the CDR3 is TGTGCCAGCAGCTTAGGTAGCGGAGGCACAGATACGCAGTATTTT. This gives the protein CASSLGSGGTDTQYF. Full variable domain (rest looked up from reference TRBV7-9 and TRBJ2-3): DTGVSQNPRHKITKRGQNVTFRCDPISEHNRLYWYRQTLGQGPEFLTYFQNEAQLEKSRLLSDRFSAERPKGSFSTLEIQRTEQGDSAMYLCASSLGSGGTDTQYFGPGTRLTVL.

This clone was recorded a few times. V gene TRBV1 combines with J gene TRBJ2-3; the D call TRBD2 from the table was never checked on the DNA. TRBV1 constitutes a pseudogene. The CDR3 is 17 residues long. The CDR3 region is CTSSQILWRESFGTQYF. The CDR3 region has the DNA TGCACCAGCAGCCAGATTCTATGGAGGGAGAGTTTCGGAACGCAGTATTTT.

This clone showed up just a few times. The chain joins TRBV9 to TRBJ2-2; D may be TRBD1 (6 bases). With 4 bases removed from V and 2 bases from J, the gap between germline ends came to 15 bases. CDR3 length equals 16 residues. Germline loops: CDR1 SGDLS, CDR2 YYNGEE. In DNA, the CDR3 is TGTGCCAGCAGCTCCCAGAAACAGGGTAACACCGGGGAGCTGTTTTTT. Translation: CASSSQKQGNTGELFF.

Here the CDR3 DNA reads TGTGCCAGCAGCCGCCTCAACCTTCGGACAGCTAATTCACCCCTCCACTTT. It specifies CASSRLNLRTANSPLHF. The J gene is TRBJ1-6, the V gene TRBV13; a possible D gene is TRBD1 (6 bases). The germline CDR1 and CDR2 sequences are PRHDT and FYEKMQ (reference sequence). Trimming cost V 5 bases and J 6 bases, with 20 bases left between them. The CDR3 extends over 17 amino acids.

This clone occurred a few times. The same CDR3 also results from other DNA sequences found in this sample. The chain carries TRBV5-1 and TRBJ2-5, with unresolved D. Per germline, CDR1 SGHRS and CDR2 YFSETQ. Trimming left V 0 bases short and J 4 bases short, with 7 bases between. The CDR3 loop spans 13 amino acids. CDR3 amino acids: CASSLDSRETQYF. The CDR3 DNA follows: TGCGCCAGCAGCTTGGACAGTCGAGAGACCCAGTACTTC.

A few counts support this clone. The chain has TRBV9 and TRBJ2-3; 7 bases match TRBD2. The CDR3 consists of 15 residues. Germline V gives CDR1 SGDLS, CDR2 YYNGEE. With V trimmed by 5 bases and J by 6 bases, 12 bases remained unmatched. CDR3 amino acids: CASSVRGLEGDTQYF. The CDR3 bases are TGTGCCAGCAGTGTTAGAGGACTAGAGGGGGATACGCAGTATTTT.